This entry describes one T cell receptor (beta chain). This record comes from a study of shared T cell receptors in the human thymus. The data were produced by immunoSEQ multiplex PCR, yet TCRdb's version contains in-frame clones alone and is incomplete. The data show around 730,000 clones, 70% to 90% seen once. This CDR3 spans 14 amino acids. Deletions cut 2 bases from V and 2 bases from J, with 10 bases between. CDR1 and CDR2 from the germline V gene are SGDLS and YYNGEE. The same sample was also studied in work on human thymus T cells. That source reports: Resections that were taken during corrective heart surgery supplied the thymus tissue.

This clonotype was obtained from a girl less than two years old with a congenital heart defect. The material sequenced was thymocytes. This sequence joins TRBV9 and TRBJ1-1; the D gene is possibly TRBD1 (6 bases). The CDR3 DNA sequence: TGTGCCAGCAGCGTGGGACATCCAAACACTGAAGCTTTCTTT. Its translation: CASSVGHPNTEAFF.